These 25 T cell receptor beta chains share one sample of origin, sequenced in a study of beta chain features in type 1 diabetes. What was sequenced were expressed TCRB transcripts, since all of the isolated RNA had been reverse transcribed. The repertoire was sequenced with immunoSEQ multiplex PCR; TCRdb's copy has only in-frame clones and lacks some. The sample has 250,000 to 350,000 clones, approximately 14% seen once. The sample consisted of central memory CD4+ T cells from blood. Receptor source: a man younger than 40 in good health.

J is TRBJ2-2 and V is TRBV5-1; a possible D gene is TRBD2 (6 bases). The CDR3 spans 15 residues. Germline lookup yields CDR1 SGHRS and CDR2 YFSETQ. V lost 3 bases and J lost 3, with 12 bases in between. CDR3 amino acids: CASSSRLGDTGELFF. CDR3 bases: TGCGCCAGCAGCTCCCGACTAGGAGACACCGGGGAGCTGTTTTTT. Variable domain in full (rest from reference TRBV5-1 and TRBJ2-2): KAGVTQTPRYLIKTRGQQVTLSCSPISGHRSVSWYQQTPGQGLQFLFEYFSETQRNKGNFPGRFSGRQFSNSRSEMNVSTLELGDSALYLCASSSRLGDTGELFFGEGSRLTVL.

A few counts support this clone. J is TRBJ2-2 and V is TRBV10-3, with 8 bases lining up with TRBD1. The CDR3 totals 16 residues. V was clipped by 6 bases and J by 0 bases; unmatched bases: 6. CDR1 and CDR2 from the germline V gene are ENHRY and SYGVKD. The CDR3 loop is CAIRSPGQANTGELFF. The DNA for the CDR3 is TGTGCCATCAGATCCCCGGGACAGGCGAACACCGGGGAGCTGTTTTTT.

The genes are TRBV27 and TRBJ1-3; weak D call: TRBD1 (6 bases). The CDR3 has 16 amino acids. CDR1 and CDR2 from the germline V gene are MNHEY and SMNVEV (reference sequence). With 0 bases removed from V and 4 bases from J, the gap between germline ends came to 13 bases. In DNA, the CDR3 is TGTGCCAGCAGTTTATCGGGAGGGGGGCAAGGAAACACCATATATTTT. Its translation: CASSLSGGGQGNTIYF.

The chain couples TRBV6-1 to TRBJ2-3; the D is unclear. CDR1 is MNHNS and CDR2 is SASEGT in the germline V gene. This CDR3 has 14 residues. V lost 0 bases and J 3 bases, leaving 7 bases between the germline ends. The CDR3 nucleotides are TGTGCCAGCAGTGAAGCGTCCCTAACAGATACGCAGTATTTT. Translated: CASSEASLTDTQYF.

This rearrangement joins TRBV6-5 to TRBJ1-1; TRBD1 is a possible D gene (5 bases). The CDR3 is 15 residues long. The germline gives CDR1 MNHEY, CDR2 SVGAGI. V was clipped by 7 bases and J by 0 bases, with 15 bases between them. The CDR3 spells CASKSAGPLNTEAFF. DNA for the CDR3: TGTGCCAGCAAATCGGCGGGACCGCTGAACACTGAAGCTTTCTTT.

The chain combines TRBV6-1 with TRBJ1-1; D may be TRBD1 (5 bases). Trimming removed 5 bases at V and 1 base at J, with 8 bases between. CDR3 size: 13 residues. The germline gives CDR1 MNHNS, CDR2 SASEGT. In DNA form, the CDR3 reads TGTGCCAGCAGTTTCGACAGGAACACTGAAGCTTTCTTT. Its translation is CASSFDRNTEAFF.

CDR3 sequence (DNA): TGTGCCAGCAGCTTGGGGGATAACTATGGCTACACCTTC. The encoded protein is CASSLGDNYGYTF. The chain employs TRBV5-4 and TRBJ1-2; D not certain. Germline assignment: CDR1 SGHNT and CDR2 YYREEE (reference sequence). This CDR3 is built from 13 residues. V lost 0 bases and J lost 1, with 4 bases in between.

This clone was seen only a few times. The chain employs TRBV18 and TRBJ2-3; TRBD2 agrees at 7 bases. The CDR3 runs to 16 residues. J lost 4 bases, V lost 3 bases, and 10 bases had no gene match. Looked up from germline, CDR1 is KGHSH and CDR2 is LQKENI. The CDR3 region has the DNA TGTGCCAGCTCACCCGGCGGGAGTAGCCGCCCAGATACGCAGTATTTT. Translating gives CASSPGGSSRPDTQYF. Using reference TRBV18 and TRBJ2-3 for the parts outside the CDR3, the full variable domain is NAGVMQNPRHLVRRRGQEARLRCSPMKGHSHVYWYRQLPEEGLKFMVYLQKENIIDESGMPKERFSAEFPKEGPSILRIQQVVRGDSAAYFCASSPGGSSRPDTQYFGPGTRLTVL.

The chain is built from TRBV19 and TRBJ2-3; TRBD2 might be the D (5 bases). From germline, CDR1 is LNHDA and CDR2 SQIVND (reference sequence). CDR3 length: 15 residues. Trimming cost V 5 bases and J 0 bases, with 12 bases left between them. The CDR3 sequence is CASSLLVGSTDTQYF. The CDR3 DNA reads TGTGCCAGTAGTCTACTAGTCGGGAGCACAGATACGCAGTATTTT.

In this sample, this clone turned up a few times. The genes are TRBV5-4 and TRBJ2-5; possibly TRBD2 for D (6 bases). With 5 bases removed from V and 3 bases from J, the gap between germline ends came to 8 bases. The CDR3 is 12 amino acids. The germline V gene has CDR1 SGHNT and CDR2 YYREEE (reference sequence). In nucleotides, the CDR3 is TGTGCCAGCAGTCGGGAGAAAGAGACCCAGTACTTC. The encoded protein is CASSREKETQYF.

The CDR3 reads CASSYSRGSNQPQHF. CDR3 bases: TGTGCCAGCAGTTACTCAAGGGGGTCGAATCAGCCCCAGCATTTT. This rearrangement joins TRBV6-5 to TRBJ1-5, with D perhaps matching TRBD1 (6 bases). Germline loops: CDR1 MNHEY, CDR2 SVGAGI. Trimming removed 0 bases from V and 4 bases from J, with 10 bases in between. The CDR3 runs 15 residues.

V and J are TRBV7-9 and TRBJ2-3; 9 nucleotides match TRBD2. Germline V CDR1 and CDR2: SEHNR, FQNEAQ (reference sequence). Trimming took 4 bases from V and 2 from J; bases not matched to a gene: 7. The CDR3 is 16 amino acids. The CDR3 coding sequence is TGTGCCAGCAGCTCCAGGCTAGCGGGGAACACAGATACGCAGTATTTT. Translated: CASSSRLAGNTDTQYF.

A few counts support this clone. In DNA form, the CDR3 reads TGTGCCACCAGCAGAGGATTTCAGGGCTACACCTTC. Amino acids: CATSRGFQGYTF. The gene calls are TRBV15 and TRBJ1-2, with D unresolved. This CDR3 region has 12 residues. Germline CDR1 and CDR2: LNHNV and YYDKDF (reference sequence). The V and J ends lost 1 base and 8 bases respectively, with 8 bases between them.

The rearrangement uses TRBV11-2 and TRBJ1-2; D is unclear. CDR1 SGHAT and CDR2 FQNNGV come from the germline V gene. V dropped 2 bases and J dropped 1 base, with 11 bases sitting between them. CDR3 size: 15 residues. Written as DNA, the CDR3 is TGTGCCAGCAGCTTAAACCGGAGAGTTAACTATGGCTACACCTTC. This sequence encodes CASSLNRRVNYGYTF. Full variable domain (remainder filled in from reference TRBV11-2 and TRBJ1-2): EAGVAQSPRYKIIEKRQSVAFWCNPISGHATLYWYQQILGQGPKLLIQFQNNGVVDDSQLPKDRFSAERLKGVDSTLKIQPAKLEDSAVYLCASSLNRRVNYGYTFGSGTRLTVV.

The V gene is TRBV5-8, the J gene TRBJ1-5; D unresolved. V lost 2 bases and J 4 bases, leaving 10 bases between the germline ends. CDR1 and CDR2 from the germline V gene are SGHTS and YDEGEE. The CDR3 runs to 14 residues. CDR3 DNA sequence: TGTGCCAGCAGCTTATGGGAGCAAAATCAGCCCCAGCATTTT. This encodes CASSLWEQNQPQHF.

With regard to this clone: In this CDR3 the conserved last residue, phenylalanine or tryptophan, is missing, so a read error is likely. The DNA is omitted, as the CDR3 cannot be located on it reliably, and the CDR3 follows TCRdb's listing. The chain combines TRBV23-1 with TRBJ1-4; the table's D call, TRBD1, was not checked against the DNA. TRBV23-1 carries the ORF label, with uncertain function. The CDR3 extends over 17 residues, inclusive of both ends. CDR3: CASRDRVKILLRNRRGP.

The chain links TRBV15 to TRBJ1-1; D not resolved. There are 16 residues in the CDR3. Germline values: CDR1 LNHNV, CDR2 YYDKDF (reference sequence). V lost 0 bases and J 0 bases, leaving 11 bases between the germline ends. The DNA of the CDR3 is TGTGCCACCAGCAGAGATGGGGTGCGGATGAACACTGAAGCTTTCTTT. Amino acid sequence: CATSRDGVRMNTEAFF.

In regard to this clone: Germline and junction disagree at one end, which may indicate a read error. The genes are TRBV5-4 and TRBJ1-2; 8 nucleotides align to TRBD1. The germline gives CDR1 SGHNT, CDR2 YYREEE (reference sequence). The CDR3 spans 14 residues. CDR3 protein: CASSPPGTGISSSF. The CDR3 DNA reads TGTGCCAGCAGCCCACCCGGGACAGGCATTAGTTCGAGCTTC.

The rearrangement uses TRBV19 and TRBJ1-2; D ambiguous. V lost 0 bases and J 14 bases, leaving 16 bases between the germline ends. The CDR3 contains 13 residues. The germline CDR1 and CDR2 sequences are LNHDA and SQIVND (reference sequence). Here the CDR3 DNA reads TGTGCCAGTAGTATAGATCTCGTGAAGGGCGGAACCTTC. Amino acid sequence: CASSIDLVKGGTF.

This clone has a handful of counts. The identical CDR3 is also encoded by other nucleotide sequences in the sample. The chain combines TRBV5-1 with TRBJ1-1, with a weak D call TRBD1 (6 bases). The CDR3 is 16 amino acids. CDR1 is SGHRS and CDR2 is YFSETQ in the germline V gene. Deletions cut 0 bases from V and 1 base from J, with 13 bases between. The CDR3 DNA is TGCGCCAGCAGCTTGGTGCCGCAGACAGGGAACACTGAAGCTTTCTTT. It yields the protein CASSLVPQTGNTEAFF. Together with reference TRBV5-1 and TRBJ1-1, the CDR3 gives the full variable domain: KAGVTQTPRYLIKTRGQQVTLSCSPISGHRSVSWYQQTPGQGLQFLFEYFSETQRNKGNFPGRFSGRQFSNSRSEMNVSTLELGDSALYLCASSLVPQTGNTEAFFGQGTRLTVV.

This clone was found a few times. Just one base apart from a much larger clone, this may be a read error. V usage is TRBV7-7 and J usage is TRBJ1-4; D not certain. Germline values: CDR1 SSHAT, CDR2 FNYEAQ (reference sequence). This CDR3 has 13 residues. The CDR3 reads CASSQGPKEKLFF. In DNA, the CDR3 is TGCGCCAGCAGCCAAGGCCCTAAGGAAAAACTGTTTTTT.

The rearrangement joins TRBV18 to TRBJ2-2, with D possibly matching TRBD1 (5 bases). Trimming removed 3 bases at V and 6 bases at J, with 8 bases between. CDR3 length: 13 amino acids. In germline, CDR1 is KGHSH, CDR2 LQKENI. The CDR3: CASSPQGSGELFF. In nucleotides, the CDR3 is TGTGCCAGCTCACCTCAGGGTTCCGGGGAGCTGTTTTTT.

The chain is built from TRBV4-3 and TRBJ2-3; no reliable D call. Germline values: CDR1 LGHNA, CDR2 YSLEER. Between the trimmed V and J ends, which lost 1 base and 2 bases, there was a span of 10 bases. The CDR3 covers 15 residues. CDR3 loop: CASSQGLPFTDTQYF. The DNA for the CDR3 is TGCGCCAGCAGCCAAGGTCTGCCCTTCACAGATACGCAGTATTTT.

Written as DNA, the CDR3 is TGTGCCAGCAGTGTTGACAGATTGGACACCATATATTTT. Protein product: CASSVDRLDTIYF. The V gene is TRBV2, the J gene TRBJ1-3, with D maybe TRBD1 (5 bases). The ends were cut back, 4 bases at V and 8 bases at J, with 12 bases in the middle. The CDR3 runs to 13 residues. CDR1 and CDR2 from the germline V gene are SNHLY and FYNNEI.

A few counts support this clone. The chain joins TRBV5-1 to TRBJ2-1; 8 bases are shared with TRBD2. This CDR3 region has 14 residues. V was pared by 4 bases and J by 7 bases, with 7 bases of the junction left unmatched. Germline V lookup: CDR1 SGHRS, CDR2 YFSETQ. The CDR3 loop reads CASSPQRGSNEQFF. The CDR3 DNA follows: TGCGCCAGCAGCCCCCAGCGGGGGAGTAATGAGCAGTTCTTC.